The rows below give T cell receptor beta chains drawn from one sample of a study of CXCR3-negative and CXCR3-positive naive CD8 T cells. TCRdb reanalyzed the 5' RACE reads, giving one entry per CDR3 protein sequence and no DNA. This sample contains roughly 90,000 distinct CDR3 sequences. The specimen sequenced was naive CXCR3- CD8+ T cells from blood. The source is a human donor in good health. Some clones in this sample may be carry-over from other donors' samples. Each CDR3 is given with its conserved first and last residue.

J | V | CDR3
TRBJ2-1 | TRBV6-2/TRBV6-3 | CASSYFMGGDEQFF
TRBJ2-1 | TRBV7-3 | CASSDTSGNEQFF
TRBJ1-5 | TRBV19 | CASSIDVVGNQPQHF
TRBJ2-5 | TRBV5-5 | CASSWEWESQETQYF
TRBJ2-5 | TRBV28 | CASLHEGSAEETQYF
TRBJ2-1 | TRBV29-1 | CSVEQGREGYNEQFF
TRBJ2-7 | TRBV23-1 | CASSRTGKEDEQYF
TRBJ1-1 | TRBV6-2/TRBV6-3 | CASSYGMGLLVAEAFF
TRBJ2-3 | TRBV6-4 | CASSDGTSGADTQYF
TRBJ2-5 | TRBV29-1 | CSVDPRVETQYF
TRBJ2-7 | TRBV29-1 | CSVRQRYEQYF
TRBJ2-1 | TRBV2 | CASSRTSGGHNEQFF
TRBJ1-5 | TRBV7-2 | CASSGWGGNQPQHF
TRBJ1-2 | TRBV25-1 | CASSEDATSGYTF
TRBJ1-2 | TRBV14 | CASSQGIQGPGYTF
TRBJ2-7 | TRBV11-2 | CASSLDGDVSYEQYF
TRBJ1-1 | TRBV4-2 | CASSQTNRGAEAFF
TRBJ2-1 | TRBV7-9 | CASSLRAGNNEQFF
TRBJ2-5 | TRBV20-1 | CSAQRASWGQETQYF
TRBJ2-1 | TRBV3-1 | CASSLDRAYNEQFF
TRBJ1-2 | TRBV15 | CATSRDRGHYYGYTF
TRBJ1-1 | TRBV7-2 | CASSFHRDRDIYSTEAFF
TRBJ2-7 | TRBV28 | CASRPGRPYEQYF
TRBJ2-1 | TRBV11-1 | CASTPSGGAYNEQFF
TRBJ1-4 | TRBV7-9 | CASSLTEDNEKLFF
TRBJ2-1 | TRBV7-9 | CASRHRLYNEQFF
TRBJ2-7 | TRBV3-1 | CAISQEGGSYEQYF
TRBJ1-2 | TRBV20-1 | CSASIGAEGYTF
TRBJ1-1 | TRBV29-1 | CSVFWGTEAFF
TRBJ1-3 | TRBV25-1 | CASAQGWDTIYF
TRBJ1-2 | TRBV7-9 | CASSLADRSSIYGYTF
TRBJ1-1 | TRBV24-1 | CATSDSGPNTEAFF
TRBJ2-7 | TRBV20-1 | CSARTGTAYEQYF
TRBJ2-3 | TRBV7-8 | CASSLASSLAEDTQYF
TRBJ2-7 | TRBV14 | CASSLQGDEQYF
TRBJ2-1 | TRBV7-9 | CASSSVLVPLEQFF